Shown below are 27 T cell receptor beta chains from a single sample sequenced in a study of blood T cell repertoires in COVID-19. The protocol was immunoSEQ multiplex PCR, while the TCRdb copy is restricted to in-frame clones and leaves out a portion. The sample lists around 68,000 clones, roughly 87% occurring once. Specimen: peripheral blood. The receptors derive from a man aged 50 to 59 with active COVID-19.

CDR3 loop: CASSPRQLSGNTEAFF. The CDR3 bases are TGTGCCAGCTCACCACGTCAATTATCGGGGAACACTGAAGCTTTCTTT. V is TRBV18 and J is TRBJ1-1; D unresolved. CDR1 is KGHSH, CDR2 LQKENI, per germline. Trimming removed 1 base from V and 1 base from J, with 13 bases in between. This CDR3 has 16 amino acids. Using reference TRBV18 and TRBJ1-1 for the parts outside the CDR3, the full variable domain is NAGVMQNPRHLVRRRGQEARLRCSPMKGHSHVYWYRQLPEEGLKFMVYLQKENIIDESGMPKERFSAEFPKEGPSILRIQQVVRGDSAAYFCASSPRQLSGNTEAFFGQGTRLTVV.

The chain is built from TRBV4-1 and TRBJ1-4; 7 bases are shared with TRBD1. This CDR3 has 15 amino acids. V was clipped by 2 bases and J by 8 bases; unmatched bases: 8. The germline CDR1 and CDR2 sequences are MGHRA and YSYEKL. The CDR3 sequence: CASSQQGQRSEKLFF. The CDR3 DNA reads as TGCGCCAGCAGCCAACAGGGACAGAGGAGCGAAAAACTGTTTTTT.

The CDR3 sequence: CATSIAGDADTQYF. The DNA for the CDR3 is TGTGCCACCAGTATCGCGGGGGACGCAGATACGCAGTATTTT. The chain has TRBV24-1 and TRBJ2-3; 7 nucleotides agree with TRBD2. The germline V gene has CDR1 KGHDR and CDR2 SFDVKD. The CDR3 contains 14 residues. After removal of 6 bases from V and 4 bases from J, the junction contained 6 bases not matched to a gene.

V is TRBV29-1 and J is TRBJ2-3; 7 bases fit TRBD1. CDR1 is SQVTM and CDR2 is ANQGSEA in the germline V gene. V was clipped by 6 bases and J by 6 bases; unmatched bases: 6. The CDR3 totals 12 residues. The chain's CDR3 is CSVTQQGDTQYF. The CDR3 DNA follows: TGCAGCGTGACGCAACAGGGGGATACGCAGTATTTT.

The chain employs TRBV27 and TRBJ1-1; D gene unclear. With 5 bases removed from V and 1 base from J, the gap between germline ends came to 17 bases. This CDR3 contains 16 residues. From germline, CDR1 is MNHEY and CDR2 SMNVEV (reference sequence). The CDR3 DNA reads TGTGCCAGCAGTCCGAGGTCGGGGAACTGGAACACTGAAGCTTTCTTT. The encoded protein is CASSPRSGNWNTEAFF.

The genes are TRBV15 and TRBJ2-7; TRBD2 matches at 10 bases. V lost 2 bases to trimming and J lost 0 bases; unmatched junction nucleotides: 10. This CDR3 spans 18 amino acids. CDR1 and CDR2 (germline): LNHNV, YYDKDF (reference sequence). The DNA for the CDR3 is TGTGCCACCAGCAGATTGCGCGTCGGACTAGCGGACTCCTACGAGCAGTACTTC. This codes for CATSRLRVGLADSYEQYF.

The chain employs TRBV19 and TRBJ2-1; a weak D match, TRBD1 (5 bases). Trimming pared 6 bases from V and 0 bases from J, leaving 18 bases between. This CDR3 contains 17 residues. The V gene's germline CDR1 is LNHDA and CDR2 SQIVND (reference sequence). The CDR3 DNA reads TGTGCCAGTAGCCCATACCGCAGGGTAATCTCCTACAATGAGCAGTTCTTC. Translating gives CASSPYRRVISYNEQFF.

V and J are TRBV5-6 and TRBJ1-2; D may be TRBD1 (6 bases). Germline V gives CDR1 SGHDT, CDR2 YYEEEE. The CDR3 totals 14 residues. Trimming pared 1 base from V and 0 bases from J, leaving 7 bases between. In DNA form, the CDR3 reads TGTGCCAGCAGCTTGCAGGGGCCTAACTATGGCTACACCTTC. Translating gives CASSLQGPNYGYTF.

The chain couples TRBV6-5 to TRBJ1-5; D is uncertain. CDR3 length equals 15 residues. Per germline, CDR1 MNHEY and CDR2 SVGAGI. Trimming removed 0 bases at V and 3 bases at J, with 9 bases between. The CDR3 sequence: CASSYSSVINQPQHF. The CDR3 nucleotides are TGTGCCAGCAGTTACTCATCAGTTATCAATCAGCCCCAGCATTTT.

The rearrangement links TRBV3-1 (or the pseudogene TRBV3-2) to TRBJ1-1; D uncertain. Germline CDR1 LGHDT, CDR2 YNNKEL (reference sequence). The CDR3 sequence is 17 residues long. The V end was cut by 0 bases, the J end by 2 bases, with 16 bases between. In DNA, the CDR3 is TGTGCCAGCAGCCAAGATATGAGTCCGGGGTTCAACACTGAAGCTTTCTTT. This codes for CASSQDMSPGFNTEAFF.

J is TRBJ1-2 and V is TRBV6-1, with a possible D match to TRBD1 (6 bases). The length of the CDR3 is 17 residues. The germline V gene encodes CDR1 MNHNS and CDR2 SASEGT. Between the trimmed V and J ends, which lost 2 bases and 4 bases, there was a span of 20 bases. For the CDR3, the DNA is TGTGCCAGCAGTGAACGTGGGACATCGGGCTGGGGCTATGGCTACACCTTC. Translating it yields CASSERGTSGWGYGYTF.

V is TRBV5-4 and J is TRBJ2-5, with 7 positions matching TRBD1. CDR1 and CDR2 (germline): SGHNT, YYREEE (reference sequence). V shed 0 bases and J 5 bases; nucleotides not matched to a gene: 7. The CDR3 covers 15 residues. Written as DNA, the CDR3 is TGTGCCAGCAGCTTGGCAGGCAGGGGGATTGAGACCCAGTACTTC. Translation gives CASSLAGRGIETQYF.

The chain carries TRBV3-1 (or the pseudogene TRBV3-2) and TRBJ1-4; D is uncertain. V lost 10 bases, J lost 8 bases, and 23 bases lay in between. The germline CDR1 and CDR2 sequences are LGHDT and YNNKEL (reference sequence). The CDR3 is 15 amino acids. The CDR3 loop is CATPVCVGREEKLFF. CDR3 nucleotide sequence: TGTGCCACCCCGGTATGTGTGGGCCGAGAGGAAAAACTGTTTTTT.

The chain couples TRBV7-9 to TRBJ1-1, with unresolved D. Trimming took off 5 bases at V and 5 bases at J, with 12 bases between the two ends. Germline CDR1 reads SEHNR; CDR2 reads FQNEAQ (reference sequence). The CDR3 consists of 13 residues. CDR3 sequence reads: CASSLALRTEAFF. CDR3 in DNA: TGTGCCAGCAGCCTGGCCCTCAGGACTGAAGCTTTCTTT.

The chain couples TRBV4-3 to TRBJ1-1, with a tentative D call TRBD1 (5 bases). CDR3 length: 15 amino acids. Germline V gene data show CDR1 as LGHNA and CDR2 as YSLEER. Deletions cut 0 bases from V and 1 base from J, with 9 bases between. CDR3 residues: CASSQDSRENTEAFF. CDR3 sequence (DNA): TGCGCCAGCAGCCAAGATTCCAGGGAGAACACTGAAGCTTTCTTT.

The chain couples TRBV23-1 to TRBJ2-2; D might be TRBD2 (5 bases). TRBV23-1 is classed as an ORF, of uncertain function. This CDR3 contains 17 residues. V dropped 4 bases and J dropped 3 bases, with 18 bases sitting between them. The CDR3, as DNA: TGCGCCAGCAGTCCGTCCGGTACTAGTTTCGACACCGGGGAGCTGTTTTTT. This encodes CASSPSGTSFDTGELFF.

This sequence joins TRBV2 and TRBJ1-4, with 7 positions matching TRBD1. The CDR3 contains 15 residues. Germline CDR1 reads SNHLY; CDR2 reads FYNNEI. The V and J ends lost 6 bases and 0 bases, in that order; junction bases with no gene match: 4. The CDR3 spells CASRPDRATNEKLFF. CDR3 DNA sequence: TGTGCCAGCAGACCCGACAGGGCAACTAATGAAAAACTGTTTTTT.

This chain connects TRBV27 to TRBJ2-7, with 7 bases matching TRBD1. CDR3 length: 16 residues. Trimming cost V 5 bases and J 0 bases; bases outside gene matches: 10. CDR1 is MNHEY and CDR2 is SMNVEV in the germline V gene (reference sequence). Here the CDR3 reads CASSPLRQGLSYEQYF. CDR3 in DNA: TGTGCCAGCAGTCCGCTTCGACAGGGCCTCTCCTACGAGCAGTACTTC.

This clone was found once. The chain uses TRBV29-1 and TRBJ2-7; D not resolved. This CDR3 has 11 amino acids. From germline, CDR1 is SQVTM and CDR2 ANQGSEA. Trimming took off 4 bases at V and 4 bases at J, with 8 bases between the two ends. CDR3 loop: CSVGSGYEQYF. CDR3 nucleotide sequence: TGCAGCGTTGGGTCCGGGTACGAGCAGTACTTC.

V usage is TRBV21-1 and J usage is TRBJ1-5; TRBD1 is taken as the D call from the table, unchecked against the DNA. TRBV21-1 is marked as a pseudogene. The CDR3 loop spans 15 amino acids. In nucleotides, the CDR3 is TGTGCCAGCGGCCTGAGACAGGGTCTTGATCAGCCCCAGCATTTT. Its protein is CASGLRQGLDQPQHF.

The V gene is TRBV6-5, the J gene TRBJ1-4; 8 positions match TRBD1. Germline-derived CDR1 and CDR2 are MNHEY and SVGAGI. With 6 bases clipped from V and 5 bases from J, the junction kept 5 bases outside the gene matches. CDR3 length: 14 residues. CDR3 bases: TGTGCCAGCAGGGACAGGGCGTGGAATGAAAAACTGTTTTTT. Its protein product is CASRDRAWNEKLFF.

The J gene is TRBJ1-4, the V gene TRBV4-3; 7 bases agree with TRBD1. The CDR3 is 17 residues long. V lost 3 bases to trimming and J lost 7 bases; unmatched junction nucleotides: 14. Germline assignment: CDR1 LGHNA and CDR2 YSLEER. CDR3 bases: TGCGCCAGCAGCCAGGACCCCTCGACAGGGTTGGGTGAAAAACTGTTTTTT. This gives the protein CASSQDPSTGLGEKLFF.

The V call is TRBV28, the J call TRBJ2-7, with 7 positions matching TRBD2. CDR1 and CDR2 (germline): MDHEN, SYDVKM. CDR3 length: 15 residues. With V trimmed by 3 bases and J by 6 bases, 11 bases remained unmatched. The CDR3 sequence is CASSLPGRQEGEQYF. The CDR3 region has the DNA TGTGCCAGCAGTTTGCCCGGGAGGCAGGAAGGCGAGCAGTACTTC.

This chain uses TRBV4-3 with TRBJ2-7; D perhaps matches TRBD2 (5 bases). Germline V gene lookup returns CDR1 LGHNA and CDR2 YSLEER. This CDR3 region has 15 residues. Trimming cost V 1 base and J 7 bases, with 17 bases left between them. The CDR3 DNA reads TGCGCCAGCAGCCAAGTTGGCGGAGGCCCCAAAGAGCAGTACTTC. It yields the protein CASSQVGGGPKEQYF.

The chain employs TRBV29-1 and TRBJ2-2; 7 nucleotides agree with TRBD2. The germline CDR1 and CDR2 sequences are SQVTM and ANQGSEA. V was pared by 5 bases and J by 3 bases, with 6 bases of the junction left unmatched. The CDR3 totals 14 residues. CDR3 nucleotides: TGCAGCGTTTGTGGGAGGGTTGACACCGGGGAGCTGTTTTTT. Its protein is CSVCGRVDTGELFF.

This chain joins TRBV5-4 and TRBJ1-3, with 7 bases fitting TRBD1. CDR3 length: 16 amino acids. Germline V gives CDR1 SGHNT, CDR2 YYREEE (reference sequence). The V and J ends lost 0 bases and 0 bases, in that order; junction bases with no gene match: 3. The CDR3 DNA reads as TGTGCCAGCAGCTTGGGGGGACAGATCTCTGGAAACACCATATATTTT. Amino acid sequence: CASSLGGQISGNTIYF.

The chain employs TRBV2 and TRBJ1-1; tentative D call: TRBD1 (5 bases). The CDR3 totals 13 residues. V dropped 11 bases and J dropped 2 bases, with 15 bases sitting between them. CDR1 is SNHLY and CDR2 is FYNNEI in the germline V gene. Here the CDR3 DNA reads TGTGCCGTAAAGGGGCAGAAAAACACTGAAGCTTTCTTT. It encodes CAVKGQKNTEAFF.